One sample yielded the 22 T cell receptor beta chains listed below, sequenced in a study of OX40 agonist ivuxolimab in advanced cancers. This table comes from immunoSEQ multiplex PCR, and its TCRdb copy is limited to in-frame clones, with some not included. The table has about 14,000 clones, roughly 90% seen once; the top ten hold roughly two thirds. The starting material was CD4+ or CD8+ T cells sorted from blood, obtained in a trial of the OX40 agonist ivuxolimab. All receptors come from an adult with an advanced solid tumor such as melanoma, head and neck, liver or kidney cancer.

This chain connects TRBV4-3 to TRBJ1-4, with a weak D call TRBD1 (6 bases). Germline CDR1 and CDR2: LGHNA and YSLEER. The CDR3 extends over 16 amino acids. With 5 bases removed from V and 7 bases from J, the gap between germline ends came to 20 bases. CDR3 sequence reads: CASSATGTGLSEKLFF. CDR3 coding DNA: TGCGCCAGCAGCGCGACCGGAACAGGGTTATCTGAAAAACTGTTTTTT.

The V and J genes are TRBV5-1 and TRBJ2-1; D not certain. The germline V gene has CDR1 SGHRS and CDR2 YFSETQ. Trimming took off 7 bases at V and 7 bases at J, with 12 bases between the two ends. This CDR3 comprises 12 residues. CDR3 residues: CASHLIGNEQFF. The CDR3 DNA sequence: TGCGCCAGCCACCTAATCGGGAATGAGCAGTTCTTC. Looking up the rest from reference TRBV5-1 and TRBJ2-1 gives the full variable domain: KAGVTQTPRYLIKTRGQQVTLSCSPISGHRSVSWYQQTPGQGLQFLFEYFSETQRNKGNFPGRFSGRQFSNSRSEMNVSTLELGDSALYLCASHLIGNEQFFGPGTRLTVL.

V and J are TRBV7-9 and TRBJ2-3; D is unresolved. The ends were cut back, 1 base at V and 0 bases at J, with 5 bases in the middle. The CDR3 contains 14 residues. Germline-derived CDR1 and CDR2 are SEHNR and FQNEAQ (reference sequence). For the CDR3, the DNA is TGTGCCAGCAGCTTAGAGACTAGCACAGATACGCAGTATTTT. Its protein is CASSLETSTDTQYF.

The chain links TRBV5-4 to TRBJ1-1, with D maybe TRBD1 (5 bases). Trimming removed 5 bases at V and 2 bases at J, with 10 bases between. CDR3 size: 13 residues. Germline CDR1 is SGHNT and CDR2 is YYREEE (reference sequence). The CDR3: CASRYGGNTEAFF. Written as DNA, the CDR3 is TGTGCCAGCAGGTATGGGGGAAACACTGAAGCTTTCTTT. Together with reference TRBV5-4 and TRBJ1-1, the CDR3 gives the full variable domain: ETGVTQSPTHLIKTRGQQVTLRCSSQSGHNTVSWYQQALGQGPQFIFQYYREEENGRGNFPPRFSGLQFPNYSSELNVNALELDDSALYLCASRYGGNTEAFFGQGTRLTVV.

Written as DNA, the CDR3 is TGTGCCAGCAGTATTAAGGGGGCTGGGGTCTACGAGCAGTACTTC. Translated, it gives CASSIKGAGVYEQYF. The chain joins TRBV27 to TRBJ2-7; 7 positions agree with TRBD1. Germline assignment: CDR1 MNHEY and CDR2 SMNVEV (reference sequence). J gave up 3 bases and V 5 bases, and 10 bases lay outside the gene matches. The CDR3 sequence is 15 residues long.

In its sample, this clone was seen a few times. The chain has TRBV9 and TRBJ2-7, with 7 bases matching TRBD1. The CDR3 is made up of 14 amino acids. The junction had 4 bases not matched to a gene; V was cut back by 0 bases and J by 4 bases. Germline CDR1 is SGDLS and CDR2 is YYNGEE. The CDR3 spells CASSVASGGYEQYF. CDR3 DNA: TGTGCCAGCAGCGTAGCGTCAGGGGGATACGAGCAGTACTTC.

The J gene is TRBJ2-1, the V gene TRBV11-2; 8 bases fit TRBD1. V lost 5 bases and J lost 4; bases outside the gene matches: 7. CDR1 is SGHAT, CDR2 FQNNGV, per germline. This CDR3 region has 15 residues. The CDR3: CASSPSGGRYNEQFF. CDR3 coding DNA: TGTGCCAGCAGCCCCTCAGGGGGCCGGTACAATGAGCAGTTCTTC.

CDR3 nucleotide sequence: TGTGCCAGCAGCCAAGATTCCTACGCGGGGCGGAACTATGGCTACACCTTC. Amino acid sequence: CASSQDSYAGRNYGYTF. The rearrangement joins TRBV4-2 to TRBJ1-2; D is possibly TRBD1 (5 bases). V lost 0 bases to trimming and J lost 2 bases, with 16 bases between them. This CDR3 comprises 17 residues. Germline V gene lookup returns CDR1 LGHNA and CDR2 YNFKEQ.

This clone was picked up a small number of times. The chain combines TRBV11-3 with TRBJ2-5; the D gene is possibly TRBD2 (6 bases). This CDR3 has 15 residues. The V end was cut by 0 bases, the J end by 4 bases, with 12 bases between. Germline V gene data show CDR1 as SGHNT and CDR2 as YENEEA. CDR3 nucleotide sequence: TGTGCCAGCAGCTTAGATCGGGAGATTGGAGAGACCCAGTACTTC. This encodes CASSLDREIGETQYF.

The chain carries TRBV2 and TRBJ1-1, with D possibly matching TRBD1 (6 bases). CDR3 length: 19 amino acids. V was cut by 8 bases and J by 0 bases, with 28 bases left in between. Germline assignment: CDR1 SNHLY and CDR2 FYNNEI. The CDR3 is CASGFRNRARALMNTEAFF. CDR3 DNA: TGTGCCAGCGGTTTTAGAAACAGGGCCCGCGCCCTCATGAACACTGAAGCTTTCTTT.

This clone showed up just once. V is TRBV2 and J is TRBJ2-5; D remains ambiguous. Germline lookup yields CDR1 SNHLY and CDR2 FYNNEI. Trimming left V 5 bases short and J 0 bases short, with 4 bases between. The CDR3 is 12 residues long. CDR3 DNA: TGTGCCAGCAGTAATGACCAAGAGACCCAGTACTTC. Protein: CASSNDQETQYF.

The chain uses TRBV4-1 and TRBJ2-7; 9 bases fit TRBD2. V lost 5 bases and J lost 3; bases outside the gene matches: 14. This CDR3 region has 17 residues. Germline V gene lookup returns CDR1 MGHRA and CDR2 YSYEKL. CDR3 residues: CASSTRLSGRPSYEQYF. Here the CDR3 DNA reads TGCGCCAGCAGCACCCGTCTCAGCGGGAGGCCCAGCTACGAGCAGTACTTC.

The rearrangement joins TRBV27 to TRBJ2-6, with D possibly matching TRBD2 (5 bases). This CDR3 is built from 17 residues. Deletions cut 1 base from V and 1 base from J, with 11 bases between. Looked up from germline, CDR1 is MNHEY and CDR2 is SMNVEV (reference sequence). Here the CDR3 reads CASSLFGGGSGANVLTF. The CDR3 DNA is TGTGCCAGCAGTTTATTCGGCGGCGGGTCTGGGGCCAACGTCCTGACTTTC. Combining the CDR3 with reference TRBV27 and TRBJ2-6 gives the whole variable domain EAQVTQNPRYLITVTGKKLTVTCSQNMNHEYMSWYRQDPGLGLRQIYYSMNVEVTDKGDVPEGYKVSRKEKRNFPLILESPSPNQTSLYFCASSLFGGGSGANVLTFGAGSRLTVL.

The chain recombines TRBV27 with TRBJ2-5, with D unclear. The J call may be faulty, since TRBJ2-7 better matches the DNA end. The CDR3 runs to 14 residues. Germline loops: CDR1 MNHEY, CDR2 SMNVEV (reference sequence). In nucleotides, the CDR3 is TGTGCCAGCAGTTTGTTCGGCGTCTCCTACGAGCAGTACTTC. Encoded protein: CASSLFGVSYEQYF.

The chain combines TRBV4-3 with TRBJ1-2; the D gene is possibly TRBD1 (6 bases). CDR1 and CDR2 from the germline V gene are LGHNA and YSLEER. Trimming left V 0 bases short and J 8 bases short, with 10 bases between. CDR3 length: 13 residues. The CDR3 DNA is TGCGCCAGCAGCCAAGAATGGACAGCCGGCTACACCTTC. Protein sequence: CASSQEWTAGYTF.

This CDR3 is CASSRGTGKVYPQETQYF. The CDR3 nucleotides read TGTGCCAGCAGCCGCGGGACAGGGAAAGTATATCCCCAAGAGACCCAGTACTTC. The rearrangement links TRBV7-9 to TRBJ2-5; the match to TRBD1 covers 9 bases. The germline gives CDR1 SEHNR, CDR2 FQNEAQ (reference sequence). This CDR3 spans 18 amino acids. V gave up 5 bases and J gave up 1 base; unmatched junction bases: 14.

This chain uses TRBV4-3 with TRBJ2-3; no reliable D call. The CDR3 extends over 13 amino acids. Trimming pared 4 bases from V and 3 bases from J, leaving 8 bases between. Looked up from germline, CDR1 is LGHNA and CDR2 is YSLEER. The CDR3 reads CASSRHTTDTQYF. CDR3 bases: TGCGCCAGCAGCCGTCACACGACAGATACGCAGTATTTT.

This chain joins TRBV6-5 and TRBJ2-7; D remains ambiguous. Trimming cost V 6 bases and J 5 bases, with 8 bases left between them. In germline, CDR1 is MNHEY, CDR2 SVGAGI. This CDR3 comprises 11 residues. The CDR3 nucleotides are TGTGCCAGCAGGGAACACAACGAGCAGTACTTC. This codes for CASREHNEQYF.

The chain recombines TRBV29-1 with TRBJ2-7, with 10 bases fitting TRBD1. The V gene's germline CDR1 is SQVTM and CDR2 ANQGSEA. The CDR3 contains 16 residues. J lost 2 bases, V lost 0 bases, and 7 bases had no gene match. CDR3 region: CSVEDAGQGVAYEQYF. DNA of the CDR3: TGCAGCGTTGAAGACGCTGGACAGGGGGTAGCCTACGAGCAGTACTTC.

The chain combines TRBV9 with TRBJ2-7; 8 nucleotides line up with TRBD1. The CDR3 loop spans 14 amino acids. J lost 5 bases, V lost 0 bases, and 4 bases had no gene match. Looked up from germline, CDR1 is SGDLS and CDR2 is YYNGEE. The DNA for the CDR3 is TGTGCCAGCAGCGTAGGCAGGGGGCTCAACGAGCAGTACTTC. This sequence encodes CASSVGRGLNEQYF.

CDR3 nucleotides: TGTGCCAGCAGCCCTATTAGCGGGGGGCAAGAGACCCAGTACTTC. Protein: CASSPISGGQETQYF. V gene TRBV6-6 combines with J gene TRBJ2-5; TRBD2 aligns across 10 bases. The CDR3 length is 15 residues. Germline assignment: CDR1 MNHNY and CDR2 SVGAGI (reference sequence). The V gene end was trimmed by 6 bases and the J gene end by 2 bases; junction bases not matched to a gene: 6.

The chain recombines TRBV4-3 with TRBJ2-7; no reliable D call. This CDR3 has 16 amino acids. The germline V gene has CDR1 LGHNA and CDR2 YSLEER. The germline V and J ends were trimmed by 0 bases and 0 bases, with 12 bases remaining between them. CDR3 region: CASSQDRASSSYEQYF. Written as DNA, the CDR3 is TGCGCCAGCAGCCAAGATCGCGCCTCAAGCTCCTACGAGCAGTACTTC.